Listed here are 2 T cell receptor beta chains from one sample, sequenced in a study of T-cell reconstitution after alpha-beta-depleted transplantation in children. Construction of the TCRbeta library involved unique molecular identifiers. TCRdb reanalysed the PCR reads using MiXCR and keeps one entry per CDR3 protein. In the table there are 750,000 to 950,000 distinct CDR3 sequences, 15% to 20% of which are singletons. The specimen was PBMCs, mostly from graft donor cells, collected 360 days after TCRalphabeta/CD19-depleted stem cell transplant. Receptors were obtained from a male patient younger than 18 who had a stem cell transplant for acute lymphoblastic leukemia, so the T cells may come from the graft donor.

This clonotype has only a few counts. The chain uses TRBV4-1 and TRBJ2-7, with 10 bases aligning to TRBD1. Germline values: CDR1 MGHRA, CDR2 YSYEKL. V lost 0 bases, J lost 2 bases, and 4 bases stayed unmatched. There are 16 residues in the CDR3. The CDR3 is CASSQDPGTGAYEQYF. CDR3 sequence (DNA): TGCGCCAGCAGCCAAGATCCAGGGACAGGGGCCTACGAGCAGTACTTC.

This clonotype turned up a few times. This chain links TRBV4-1 with TRBJ2-7; D not resolved. The germline V gene has CDR1 MGHRA and CDR2 YSYEKL. This CDR3 has 16 amino acids. Between the trimmed V and J ends, which lost 0 bases and 2 bases, there was a span of 14 bases. Written as DNA, the CDR3 is TGCGCCAGCAGCCAAGATGCTCAGCCGTTGGCCTACGAGCAGTACTTC. Translated: CASSQDAQPLAYEQYF.